This T cell receptor beta chain appears in the sequencing data of a study of Tregs in tolerant kidney transplant recipients (dated by TCRdb to the late 2010s). Looking at the study overall: Before combined kidney and bone marrow transplantation, this study identified donor-specific regulatory T cells using TCRbeta sequencing and then followed those same cells after transplant. What the authors observed across the whole study: Expanding Tregs with activated donor B cells appeared to identify the most biologically relevant and donor-specific TCRbeta repertoire. For some patients, the PCR primers changed as time went on, which meant samples from those patients could not be compared with one another at the nucleotide level. Biological reproducibility was not directly addressed, though technical replication error appeared minimal. In tolerant patients, the expansion of donor-specific Tregs was greater than global Treg expansion, suggesting that the expansion was antigen-driven rather than nonspecific. The study was limited by small patient numbers, and the findings need validation in larger populations and under other immunosuppression protocols.

The CDR3 sequence holds 15 residues, the cysteine and phenylalanine included. Shown are 36 bases from within the CDR3, in frame from base 1. V sheds 6 bases and J sheds 0 bases, leaving 12 bases between their ends. The CDR1 and CDR2 encoded by the germline V gene are MDHEN and SYDVKM. The transplants used related donors along with nonmyeloablative bone marrow transplantation, and in the human trials mixed chimerism was transient. Unstimulated Tregs (CD4+CD25+CD127-), CD4+ non-Tregs (CD4+CD25-), CD4 and CD8 cells were FACS-sorted from thawed PBMCs. The patients were 4 recipients of combined kidney and bone marrow transplants from the ITN036ST trial, and samples were available only for these trial subjects. Healthy control blood was separated into PBMCs by Ficoll density gradient and cryopreserved, and patient PBMCs were collected both before and after transplant. For TCRbeta CDR3 sequencing, genomic DNA from the sorted cells was extracted using the QIAGEN DNeasy Blood and Tissue Kit. Through immunoSEQ, high-throughput TCRbeta CDR3 sequencing was done commercially, including PCR amplification with internal controls and bias correction. As for how the authors treated the data: A unique productive TCRbeta sequence was defined by the CDR3 nucleotide sequence when primers matched, and otherwise by the CDR3 amino acid sequence together with the Vbeta and Jbeta genes. Sorting error was corrected by removing sequences shared between sorted populations at a frequency ratio of 2:1 or less, and the remaining shared sequences were assigned to the higher population. Donor-reactive sequences were defined as at least 5-fold expanded in CFSE-low cells versus unstimulated cells, with frequency of at least 0.01% in CFSE-low cells. Jensen-Shannon divergence, calculated on the top 100 TCRbeta sequences ranked by frequency, was used to quantify repertoire divergence. For samples with multiple sequencing runs, sorting error was corrected in each run separately before the runs were combined. TCRdb holds this immuneACCESS table with in-frame rearrangements only. Some clones are missing; in checked studies, unresolved V genes explain under half, and the rest has no known cause. The V and J calls and clone size are taken from that table; D and trimming were inferred from the DNA. The sample's table lists a count of 25,000 to 35,000 clones. In total, the top ten clones hold under 2% of the sample.

A note on this clone: What this receptor recognizes is not known. Read data end 3 residues before the CDR3 end; the end is taken from the germline J gene.

This clonotype was sampled from a human patient who received a combined kidney and bone marrow transplant. After a transplant, some T cells may be the graft donor's own cells. Here the chain combines TRBV28 and TRBJ2-4, with a weak D call of TRBD2 (6 bases match). The source material was CD4+ T cells from blood (PBMCs), sampled 24 months after the transplant. The covered CDR3 bases are TGTGCCAGCAGCCTTAGCGGTTTAGCCAAAAACATT. Its amino acids are CASSLSGLAKNI. The entire CDR3 protein reads CASSLSGLAKNIQYF.